Below are 5 T cell receptor beta chains sequenced from a single sample in a study of OX40 agonist ivuxolimab in advanced cancers. The assay was immunoSEQ multiplex PCR, and TCRdb's table has in-frame clones only and misses some. The table lists around 43,000 clones, roughly nine tenths of them singletons. Specimen: CD4+ or CD8+ T cells sorted from blood, collected in a trial of the OX40 agonist ivuxolimab. The origin of the receptors is an adult with an advanced solid tumor such as melanoma, head and neck, liver or kidney cancer.

This clone rates as medium-sized. For the CDR3, the DNA is TGTGCCAGCAGCTTTGAACGGGCCGACAATGAGCAGTTCTTC. Its protein product is CASSFERADNEQFF. The V gene is TRBV7-9, the J gene TRBJ2-1; D unresolved. This CDR3 has 14 amino acids. Per germline, CDR1 SEHNR and CDR2 FQNEAQ (reference sequence). V was cut by 3 bases and J by 5 bases, with 11 bases left in between.

This clone appeared a few times. Other nucleotide sequences from this sample produce the same CDR3. V usage is TRBV29-1 and J usage is TRBJ2-1, with 11 bases aligning to TRBD2. CDR1 is SQVTM and CDR2 is ANQGSEA in the germline V gene. Losses at the gene ends were 4 bases for V and 7 bases for J; bases not matched to a gene: 3. This CDR3 comprises 13 residues. The CDR3: CSVVGLAENEQFF. The CDR3 nucleotides read TGCAGCGTTGTGGGACTAGCGGAAAATGAGCAGTTCTTC.

The V call is TRBV18, the J call TRBJ1-5, with 8 bases matching TRBD1. The CDR3 totals 15 residues. V lost 2 bases and J lost 7; bases outside the gene matches: 7. CDR1 is KGHSH, CDR2 LQKENI, per germline. The CDR3 region has the DNA TGTGCCAGCTCACCAGACAGGGGTGCAGGCCAGCCCCAGCATTTT. Protein product: CASSPDRGAGQPQHF.

The chain joins TRBV6-4 to TRBJ1-1; perhaps TRBD1 as D (6 bases). The CDR3 is 13 amino acids. Trimming removed 6 bases at V and 2 bases at J, with 10 bases between. Germline CDR1 and CDR2: MRHNA and SNTAGT. Here the CDR3 DNA reads TGTGCCAGCAGCATTGGGACAAACACTGAAGCTTTCTTT. Its translation: CASSIGTNTEAFF.

The chain joins TRBV7-8 to TRBJ2-7; tentatively, D is TRBD1 (5 bases). The length of the CDR3 is 14 residues. The V end was cut by 7 bases, the J end by 2 bases, with 15 bases between. Germline loops: CDR1 SGHVS, CDR2 FQNEAQ. CDR3 loop: CASTQRGTPYEQYF. CDR3 nucleotides: TGTGCCAGCACCCAAAGGGGAACCCCCTACGAGCAGTACTTC.